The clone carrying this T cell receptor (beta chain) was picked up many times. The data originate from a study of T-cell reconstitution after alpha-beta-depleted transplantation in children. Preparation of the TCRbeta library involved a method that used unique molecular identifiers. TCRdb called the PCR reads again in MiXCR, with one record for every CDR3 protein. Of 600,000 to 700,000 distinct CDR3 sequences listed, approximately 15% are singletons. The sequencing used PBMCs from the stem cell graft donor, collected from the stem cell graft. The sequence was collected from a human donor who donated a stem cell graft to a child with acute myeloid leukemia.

CDR3 DNA: TGTGCCAGCAGAGACAGAAATTCACCCCTCCACTTT. It translates to CASRDRNSPLHF. This sequence joins TRBV27 and TRBJ1-6, with D tentatively TRBD1 (5 bases). This CDR3 spans 12 amino acids. The V end was cut by 6 bases, the J end by 7 bases, with 7 bases between. Germline V gives CDR1 MNHEY, CDR2 SMNVEV (reference sequence).